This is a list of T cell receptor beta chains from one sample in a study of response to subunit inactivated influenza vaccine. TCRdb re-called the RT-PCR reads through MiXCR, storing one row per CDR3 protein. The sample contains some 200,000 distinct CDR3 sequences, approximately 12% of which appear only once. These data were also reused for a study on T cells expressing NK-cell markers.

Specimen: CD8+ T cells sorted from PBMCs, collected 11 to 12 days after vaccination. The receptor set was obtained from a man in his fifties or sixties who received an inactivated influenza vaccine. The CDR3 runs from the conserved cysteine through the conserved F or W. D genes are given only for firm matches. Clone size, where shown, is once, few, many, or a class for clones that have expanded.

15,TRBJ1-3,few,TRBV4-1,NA,TGCGCCAGCAGCCATACCGACAGCTCTGGAAACACCATATATTTT,CASSHTDSSGNTIYF
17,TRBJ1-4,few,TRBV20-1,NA,TGCAGTGCTAGAGAAGGCGCACCGGGCGACCCAAATGAAAAACTGTTTTTT,CSAREGAPGDPNEKLFF
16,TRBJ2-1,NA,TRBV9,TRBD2,TGTGCCAGCAGCCTACCCCAGCGGGAGTCGGACAATGAGCAGTTCTTC,CASSLPQRESDNEQFF
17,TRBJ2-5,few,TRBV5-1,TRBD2,TGCGCCAGCAGCTTGGCGGGACTAGCGGGGTACCAAGAGACCCAGTACTTC,CASSLAGLAGYQETQYF
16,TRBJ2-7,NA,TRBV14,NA,TGTGCCAGCAGCCAGAGCCGGGCTAGCCACTCCTACGAGCAGTACTTC,CASSQSRASHSYEQYF
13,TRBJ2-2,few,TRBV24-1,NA,TGTGCCACCAGTGATGGTCACACCGGGGAGCTGTTTTTT,CATSDGHTGELFF
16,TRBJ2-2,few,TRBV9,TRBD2,TGTGCCAGCAGCGTAGAAAGCGGGAGTCGGACCGGGGAGCTGTTTTTT,CASSVESGSRTGELFF
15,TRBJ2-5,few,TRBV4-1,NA,TGCGCCAGCAGCCAAGATCAGACGGCCCAAGAGACCCAGTACTTC,CASSQDQTAQETQYF
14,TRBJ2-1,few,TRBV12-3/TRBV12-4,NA,TGTGCCAGCAGTTTATGGGCGGGGCACAATGAGCAGTTCTTC,CASSLWAGHNEQFF
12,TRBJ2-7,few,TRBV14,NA,TGTGCCAGCAGCCGGCAGGGCGACGAGCAGTACTTC,CASSRQGDEQYF
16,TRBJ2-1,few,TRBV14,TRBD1,TGTGCCAGCAGCCAGGGACGGGGACAGGCGTACAATGAGCAGTTCTTC,CASSQGRGQAYNEQFF
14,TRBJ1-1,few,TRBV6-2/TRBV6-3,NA,TGTGCCAGCAGCCCCCCCCCGGGGGTATCTGAAGCTTTCTTT,CASSPPPGVSEAFF
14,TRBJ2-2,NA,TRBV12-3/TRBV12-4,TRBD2,TGTGCCAGCAGTCCGGGACTAGGCACCGGGGAGCTGTTTTTT,CASSPGLGTGELFF
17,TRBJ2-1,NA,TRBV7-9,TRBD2,TGTGCCAGCAGCTTAGCTCGCGGGAGGGCCATATCTGATGAGCAGTTCTTC,CASSLARGRAISDEQFF
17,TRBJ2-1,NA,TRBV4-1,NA,TGCGCCAGCAGCCAAGAGAGGGAGGCCACGGTGGACAATGAGCAGTTCTTC,CASSQEREATVDNEQFF
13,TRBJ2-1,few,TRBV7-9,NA,TGTGCCAGCAGCCCCGCCGTGGTCCATGAGCAGTTCTTC,CASSPAVVHEQFF
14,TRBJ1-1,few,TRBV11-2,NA,TGTGCCAGCAGCCGACAACTGGAGGGCACTGAAGCTTTCTTT,CASSRQLEGTEAFF
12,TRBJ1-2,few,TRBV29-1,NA,TGCAGCGTTCCCTCGCTCCCCTATGGCTACACCTTC,CSVPSLPYGYTF
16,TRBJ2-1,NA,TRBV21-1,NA,TGTGCCAGCAGCAAAGTAGATAGCGGAGGGAACAATGAGCAGTTCTTC,CASSKVDSGGNNEQFF
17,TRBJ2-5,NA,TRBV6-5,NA,TGTGCCAGCAGTTACACCCATCCGGGGGAGTCAGCAGAGACCCAGTACTTC,CASSYTHPGESAETQYF
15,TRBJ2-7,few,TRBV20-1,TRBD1,TGCAGTGCTAGGGGAAAGGGACAGATGTACTACGAGCAGTACTTC,CSARGKGQMYYEQYF
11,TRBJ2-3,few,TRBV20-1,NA,TGCAGTGCTCGATCCGGAGATACGCAGTATTTT,CSARSGDTQYF
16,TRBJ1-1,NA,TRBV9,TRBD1,TGTGCCAGCAGCCCCTCGACAGGGGGCTTGAACACTGAAGCTTTCTTT,CASSPSTGGLNTEAFF
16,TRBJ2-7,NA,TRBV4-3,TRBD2,TGCGCCAGCAGCCAGGATTTGACTAGCGTTGCCTACGAGCAGTACTTC,CASSQDLTSVAYEQYF
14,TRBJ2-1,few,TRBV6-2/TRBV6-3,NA,TGTGCCAGCTTGGGGACTTCACCTTACAATGAGCAGTTCTTC,CASLGTSPYNEQFF
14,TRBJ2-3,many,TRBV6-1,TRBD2,TGTGCCAGCAATGAAGCGGGAGCTGAAGATACGCAGTATTTT,CASNEAGAEDTQYF
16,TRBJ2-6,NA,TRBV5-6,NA,TGTGCCAGCAGCTTGTTTACAGGTTCTGGGGCCAACGTCCTGACTTTC,CASSLFTGSGANVLTF
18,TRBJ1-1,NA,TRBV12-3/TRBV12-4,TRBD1,TGTGCCAGCAGTTTAGGGGTCACAGGGGGCTTGTACCGCACTGAAGCTTTCTTT,CASSLGVTGGLYRTEAFF
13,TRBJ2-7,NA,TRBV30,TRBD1,TGTGCCTGGAGGGGGACAGCAGCCTACGAGCAGTACTTC,CAWRGTAAYEQYF
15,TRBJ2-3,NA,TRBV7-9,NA,TGTGCCAGCAGTCCCCTGTTGCGGAGCACAGATACGCAGTATTTT,CASSPLLRSTDTQYF
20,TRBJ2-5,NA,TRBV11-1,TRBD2,TGTGCCAGCAGCTTCCAAAGGGTGGTAGCGGGAGTACCGTACCAAGAGACCCAGTACTTC,CASSFQRVVAGVPYQETQYF
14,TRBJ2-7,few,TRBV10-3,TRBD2,TGTGCCATCAGGGATAGCGGGAACTCCTACGAGCAGTACTTC,CAIRDSGNSYEQYF
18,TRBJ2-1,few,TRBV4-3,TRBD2,TGCGCCAGCAGCCAAGTTGCGGGGGGCCCAATCTCCTACAATGAGCAGTTCTTC,CASSQVAGGPISYNEQFF
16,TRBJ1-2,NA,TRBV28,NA,TGTGCCAGCAGTTTACACGGCCGGCAGGCGGAGGGTGGCTACACCTTC,CASSLHGRQAEGGYTF
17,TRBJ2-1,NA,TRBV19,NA,TGTGCCAGTAGTATAGATCACCCTACGGGAGTTTACAATGAGCAGTTCTTC,CASSIDHPTGVYNEQFF
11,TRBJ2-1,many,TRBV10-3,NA,TGTGCCATCAGTGAAGGGGGAGAGCAGTTCTTC,CAISEGGEQFF
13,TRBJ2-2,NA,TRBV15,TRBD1,TGTGCAACCGGGACAGGGGACACCGGGGAGCTGTTTTTT,CATGTGDTGELFF
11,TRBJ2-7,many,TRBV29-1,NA,TGCAGCGTAGCGACAGCATACGAGCAGTACTTC,CSVATAYEQYF
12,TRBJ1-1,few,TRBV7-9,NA,TGTGCCAGCAGACCCGGAACCCAGGAAGCTTTCTTT,CASRPGTQEAFF
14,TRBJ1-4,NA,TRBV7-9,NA,TGTGCCAGCAGCTCCCGAAGGGTAGAGGAAAAACTGTTTTTT,CASSSRRVEEKLFF
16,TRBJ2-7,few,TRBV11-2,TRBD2,TGTGCCAGCAGGACATTCGGGACTAGCGGGAGCTACGAGCAGTACTTC,CASRTFGTSGSYEQYF
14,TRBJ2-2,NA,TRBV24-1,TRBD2,TGTGCCACCAGTGGACTAGCCGGCGCCGGGGAGCTGTTTTTT,CATSGLAGAGELFF
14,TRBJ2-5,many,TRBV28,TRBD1,TGTGCCAGCAGACCAATACAGGGGTTGGAGACCCAGTACTTC,CASRPIQGLETQYF
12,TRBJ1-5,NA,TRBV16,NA,TGTGCCAGCAGCCAATCGCCCCAGCCCCAGCATTTT,CASSQSPQPQHF
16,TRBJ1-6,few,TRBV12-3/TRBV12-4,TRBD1,TGTGCCAGCAGTTTATCTATCTGGGACAGGGGCTCACCCCTCCACTTT,CASSLSIWDRGSPLHF
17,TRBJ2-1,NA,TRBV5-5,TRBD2,TGTGCCAGCAGCTTGGCTAGCGGGGGGCCGGGCTACAATGAGCAGTTCTTC,CASSLASGGPGYNEQFF
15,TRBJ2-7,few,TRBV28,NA,TGTGCCAGCAGCGCGACTTACCAAAGCTCCTACGAGCAGTACTTC,CASSATYQSSYEQYF
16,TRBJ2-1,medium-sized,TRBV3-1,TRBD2,TGTGCCAGCAGCCAAGTCGTCGGGACTAGTGTTCATGAGCAGTTCTTC,CASSQVVGTSVHEQFF
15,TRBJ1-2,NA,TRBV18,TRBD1,TGTGCCAGCTCACCAGGAGGGACAGGGAGCGGTGGCTACACCTTC,CASSPGGTGSGGYTF
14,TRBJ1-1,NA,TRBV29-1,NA,TGCAGCGTTGTTGGTGGGCCGAGAGGTACTGAAGCTTTCTTT,CSVVGGPRGTEAFF
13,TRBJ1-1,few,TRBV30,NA,TGTGCCTGGAGTGTAGTAGAGAACACTGAAGCTTTCTTT,CAWSVVENTEAFF
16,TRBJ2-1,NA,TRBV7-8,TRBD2,TGTGCCAGCAGCTTGATCGTAGCGGGAGTAGGCAATGAGCAGTTCTTC,CASSLIVAGVGNEQFF
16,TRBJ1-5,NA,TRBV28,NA,TGTGCCAGCAGTTTCCCAAGGAGCAGGAATAATCAGCCCCAGCATTTT,CASSFPRSRNNQPQHF
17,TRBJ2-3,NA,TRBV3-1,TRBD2,TGTGCCAGCAGCCAAGGGGTAGCGGGAGTTTCTACAGATACGCAGTATTTT,CASSQGVAGVSTDTQYF
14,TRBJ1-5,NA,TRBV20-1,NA,TGCAGTGCTAGTGGGGGACTAGTCACGCAGCCCCAGCATTTT,CSASGGLVTQPQHF